The 13 T cell receptor beta chains below were found in one sample sequenced in a study of cytomegalovirus exposure and HLA in healthy donors. Sequencing used immunoSEQ multiplex PCR; TCRdb keeps in-frame clones, though not all of them. The table includes 300,000 to 400,000 clones, 80% to 90% detected once. The sample taken for sequencing was PBMCs. All receptors come from a woman younger than 30 in good health and CMV-seronegative.

This clone was observed once. J is TRBJ2-5 and V is TRBV9, with 9 bases fitting TRBD1. Germline-derived CDR1 and CDR2 are SGDLS and YYNGEE. CDR3 length: 17 residues. Trimming cost V 4 bases and J 3 bases; bases outside gene matches: 13. This chain's CDR3 is CASSPHGDRGLKETQYF. The CDR3 region has the DNA TGTGCCAGCAGCCCCCACGGCGACAGGGGGTTGAAAGAGACCCAGTACTTC.

The V gene is TRBV27, the J gene TRBJ2-1, with TRBD1 as a possible D gene (6 bases). The CDR3 has 12 amino acids. Trimming took 3 bases from V and 10 from J, leaving 10 bases between them. CDR1 and CDR2 (germline): MNHEY, SMNVEV (reference sequence). CDR3 sequence reads: CASSLWGHEQFF. Here the CDR3 DNA reads TGTGCCAGCAGTTTGTGGGGACACGAGCAGTTCTTC.

V is TRBV5-1 and J is TRBJ2-3, with 9 bases identical to TRBD2. With V trimmed by 4 bases and J by 2 bases, 8 bases remained unmatched. Germline V gives CDR1 SGHRS, CDR2 YFSETQ. The CDR3 sequence is 16 residues long. The CDR3 DNA is TGCGCCAGCAGCCCGGCGGCGGGGGGGACCACAGATACGCAGTATTTT. Protein: CASSPAAGGTTDTQYF.

The chain recombines TRBV30 with TRBJ1-5; 7 bases map to TRBD1. J was trimmed by 4 bases and V by 5 bases; bases with no gene match: 5. The CDR3 spans 13 residues. Germline assignment: CDR1 GTSNPN and CDR2 SVGIG (reference sequence). In nucleotides, the CDR3 is TGTGCCTGGGGGGGACAGCCTAATCAGCCCCAGCATTTT. It yields the protein CAWGGQPNQPQHF.

This chain joins TRBV4-1 and TRBJ2-7; D remains unclear. The CDR3 extends over 13 amino acids. V was shortened by 1 base and J by 5 bases, with 9 bases between the two germline ends. Germline lookup yields CDR1 MGHRA and CDR2 YSYEKL. This CDR3 is CASSQVSGDEQYF. Here the CDR3 DNA reads TGCGCCAGCAGCCAAGTTTCAGGCGACGAGCAGTACTTC.

The chain couples TRBV7-2 to TRBJ2-2, with a tentative D call TRBD2 (6 bases). From germline, CDR1 is SGHTA and CDR2 FQGNSA. Trimming took 5 bases from V and 16 from J, leaving 17 bases between them. The CDR3 loop spans 12 amino acids. CDR3 sequence (DNA): TGTGCCAGCAGCCTTCGGGGGTACTTATCGTTTTTT. Residues: CASSLRGYLSFF.

As regards this clone: At the DNA level, this CDR3 is encoded by other sequences in the same sample as well. The chain links TRBV28 to TRBJ2-6; D is perhaps TRBD1 (6 bases). Trimming stripped 2 bases from V and 1 base from J, with 6 bases between. This CDR3 is built from 15 residues. Looked up from germline, CDR1 is MDHEN and CDR2 is SYDVKM. The CDR3 is CASSLQGSGANVLTF. CDR3 nucleotide sequence: TGTGCCAGCAGTTTACAGGGGTCTGGGGCCAACGTCCTGACTTTC.

The chain has TRBV27 and TRBJ2-5, with D maybe TRBD1 (5 bases). The J call is uncertain, as TRBJ2-7 better fits the DNA end. The germline V gene encodes CDR1 MNHEY and CDR2 SMNVEV (reference sequence). This CDR3 is built from 13 residues. CDR3 in amino acids: CASSPGYSYEQYF. CDR3 in DNA: TGTGCCAGCAGTCCAGGGTACTCCTACGAGCAGTACTTC.

In its sample, this clone was seen a few times. This chain links TRBV5-1 with TRBJ1-2, with 8 bases identical to TRBD1. V was clipped by 4 bases and J by 8 bases; unmatched bases: 1. Looked up from germline, CDR1 is SGHRS and CDR2 is YFSETQ. CDR3 length: 11 amino acids. The CDR3 DNA is TGCGCCAGCAGCGGGGACAGGGGCTACACCTTC. Translating gives CASSGDRGYTF.

V is TRBV5-1 and J is TRBJ2-1; tentatively, D is TRBD1 (6 bases). This CDR3 comprises 16 residues. Germline V gene sequence: CDR1 SGHRS, CDR2 YFSETQ. Trimming removed 4 bases from V and 0 bases from J, with 14 bases in between. The CDR3 reads CASSGEGGSSYNEQFF. CDR3 DNA sequence: TGCGCCAGCAGCGGAGAAGGGGGAAGCTCCTACAATGAGCAGTTCTTC.

This chain links TRBV6-5 with TRBJ2-1; 14 nucleotides match TRBD2. The CDR3 loop spans 16 amino acids. The germline CDR1 and CDR2 sequences are MNHEY and SVGAGI. V dropped 2 bases and J dropped 9; count of bases not matched to a gene: 6. For the CDR3, the DNA is TGTGCCAGCAGTTACCTCGGGACTAGCGGGAGTCTTGAGCAGTTCTTC. It specifies CASSYLGTSGSLEQFF.

The genes are TRBV5-1 and TRBJ1-5; D not certain. This CDR3 spans 14 amino acids. Germline V gene data show CDR1 as SGHRS and CDR2 as YFSETQ. V lost 4 bases to trimming and J lost 1 base, with 9 bases between them. CDR3: CASSNGGSNQPQHF. The CDR3 coding sequence is TGCGCCAGCAGCAACGGAGGGAGCAATCAGCCCCAGCATTTT.

In its sample, this clone was seen once. The chain is built from TRBV5-4 and TRBJ2-2; 10 bases fit TRBD1. CDR1 is SGHNT and CDR2 is YYREEE in the germline V gene (reference sequence). The J segment lost 6 bases and the V segment lost 3 bases, leaving 5 bases of the junction unmatched. This CDR3 contains 15 residues. CDR3 in DNA: TGTGCCAGCAGCTACCGTGGACAGGGGGCCGGGGAGCTGTTTTTT. Protein product: CASSYRGQGAGELFF.